The 27 T cell receptor beta chains given below trace back to one sample, sequenced in a study of siplizumab effects on memory and regulatory T cells. Some clones are missing from TCRdb's copy, which holds only in-frame ones; the method was immunoSEQ multiplex PCR. Of more than 85,000 clones listed, just over 90% are singletons. The sample consisted of Tregs sorted from blood. The receptors here all came from a human donor in good health.

In its sample, this clone was seen once. This chain connects TRBV7-2 to TRBJ2-1; TRBD2 agrees at 11 bases. The CDR3 is made up of 15 amino acids. V gave up 4 bases and J gave up 4 bases; unmatched junction bases: 3. The germline gives CDR1 SGHTA, CDR2 FQGNSA. The CDR3 loop reads CASSSRLAGYNEQFF. The CDR3 region has the DNA TGTGCCAGCAGCTCAAGACTAGCGGGGTACAATGAGCAGTTCTTC. The complete variable domain, with remaining parts taken from reference TRBV7-2 and TRBJ2-1, reads GAGVSQSPSNKVTEKGKDVELRCDPISGHTALYWYRQSLGQGLEFLIYFQGNSAPDKSGLPSDRFSAERTGGSVSTLTIQRTQQEDSAVYLCASSSRLAGYNEQFFGPGTRLTVL.

J is TRBJ1-1 and V is TRBV5-1, with TRBD1 matching over 9 bases. From germline, CDR1 is SGHRS and CDR2 YFSETQ. This CDR3 comprises 14 residues. Trimming removed 4 bases from V and 3 bases from J; junction bases left unmatched: 4. The CDR3 loop reads CASSRQGEDTEAFF. For the CDR3, the DNA is TGCGCCAGCAGCCGACAGGGGGAGGACACTGAAGCTTTCTTT.

This chain links TRBV14 with TRBJ2-7, with 7 positions matching TRBD1. CDR3 length: 16 residues. The V segment lost 1 base and the J segment 0 bases; nucleotides outside the gene matches: 6. The germline V gene encodes CDR1 SGHDN and CDR2 FVKESK. CDR3 sequence (DNA): TGTGCCAGCAGCCAAGTATCCCGGACAGGCTCCTACGAGCAGTACTTC. Its protein product is CASSQVSRTGSYEQYF.

This chain joins TRBV2 and TRBJ1-3, with D hard to call. Germline lookup yields CDR1 SNHLY and CDR2 FYNNEI. The CDR3 is 13 amino acids. The ends were cut back, 4 bases at V and 2 bases at J, with 6 bases in the middle. The DNA for the CDR3 is TGTGCCAGCAGTGCGGAGGCTGGAAACACCATATATTTT. It specifies CASSAEAGNTIYF. The full variable domain, completed using reference TRBV2 and TRBJ1-3, is EPEVTQTPSHQVTQMGQEVILRCVPISNHLYFYWYRQILGQKVEFLVSFYNNEISEKSEIFDDQFSVERPDGSNFTLKIRSTKLEDSAMYFCASSAEAGNTIYFGEGSWLTVV.

The chain recombines TRBV4-2 with TRBJ1-1; D uncertain. This CDR3 spans 13 amino acids. Trimming removed 8 bases at V and 0 bases at J, with 10 bases between. Germline CDR1 and CDR2: LGHNA and YNFKEQ. The CDR3 sequence is CASLSSLNTEAFF. The CDR3 nucleotides are TGTGCCAGCCTCTCTTCCTTGAACACTGAAGCTTTCTTT.

The chain couples TRBV18 to TRBJ2-6; TRBD1 might be the D (6 bases). Trimming shortened V by 6 bases and J by 0 bases, and 18 bases separated the two germline ends. The V gene's germline CDR1 is KGHSH and CDR2 LQKENI. The CDR3 is 18 residues long. CDR3 protein: CASSRRDNSRSGANVLTF. The CDR3 DNA is TGTGCCAGCTCCCGCCGGGACAACTCCCGCTCTGGGGCCAACGTCCTGACTTTC. Drawing the rest from reference TRBV18 and TRBJ2-6, the complete variable domain is NAGVMQNPRHLVRRRGQEARLRCSPMKGHSHVYWYRQLPEEGLKFMVYLQKENIIDESGMPKERFSAEFPKEGPSILRIQQVVRGDSAAYFCASSRRDNSRSGANVLTFGAGSRLTVL.

The V call is TRBV7-6, the J call TRBJ2-5, with 11 positions matching TRBD1. The CDR3 contains 16 residues. The germline CDR1 and CDR2 sequences are SGHVS and FNYEAQ. Unmatched junction bases numbered 5, after V lost 0 bases and J lost 5 bases. The CDR3 coding sequence is TGTGCCAGCAGCTTAGCGGGGACAGGGGGAGACGAGACCCAGTACTTC. Translated: CASSLAGTGGDETQYF.

The chain links TRBV27 to TRBJ2-6, with TRBD2 as a possible D gene (5 bases). There are 16 residues in the CDR3. The germline CDR1 and CDR2 sequences are MNHEY and SMNVEV (reference sequence). Trimming shortened V by 5 bases and J by 0 bases, and 11 bases separated the two germline ends. The CDR3 region is CASSRWEISGANVLTF. The DNA for the CDR3 is TGTGCCAGCAGTAGGTGGGAGATCTCTGGGGCCAACGTCCTGACTTTC.

This clone was seen only once. J is TRBJ2-5 and V is TRBV18; D is undetermined. The ends were cut back, 2 bases at V and 5 bases at J, with 9 bases in the middle. There are 13 residues in the CDR3. Germline V lookup: CDR1 KGHSH, CDR2 LQKENI. In DNA, the CDR3 is TGTGCCAGCTCACCAAGTACATCGGAGACCCAGTACTTC. It specifies CASSPSTSETQYF.

The J gene is TRBJ1-1, the V gene TRBV6-5; D possibly corresponds to TRBD1 (6 bases). In germline, CDR1 is MNHEY, CDR2 SVGAGI. Trimming pared 8 bases from V and 9 bases from J, leaving 16 bases between. The CDR3 is 12 residues long. CDR3 in DNA: TGTGCCAGCTCTACTAGGGGGGCACAAGCTTTCTTT. Its translation: CASSTRGAQAFF.

The J gene is TRBJ1-5, the V gene TRBV13, with D perhaps TRBD1 (5 bases). Between the trimmed V and J ends, which lost 0 bases and 5 bases, there was a span of 11 bases. This CDR3 region has 15 residues. Germline CDR1 reads PRHDT; CDR2 reads FYEKMQ (reference sequence). The CDR3 loop reads CASSLGGQGYQPQHF. In DNA form, the CDR3 reads TGTGCCAGCAGCTTAGGTGGCCAGGGCTATCAGCCCCAGCATTTT.

This chain links TRBV19 with TRBJ1-1; tentatively, D is TRBD1 (5 bases). The ends were cut back, 2 bases at V and 1 base at J, with 11 bases in the middle. The CDR3 has 15 amino acids. Germline V gene sequence: CDR1 LNHDA, CDR2 SQIVND (reference sequence). This chain's CDR3 is CASSILGQRNTEAFF. The CDR3 bases are TGTGCCAGTAGTATACTCGGACAAAGGAACACTGAAGCTTTCTTT.

The V gene is TRBV5-1, the J gene TRBJ1-3, with a weak D call TRBD1 (5 bases). In germline, CDR1 is SGHRS, CDR2 YFSETQ. This CDR3 is built from 16 residues. Between the trimmed V and J ends, which lost 3 bases and 0 bases, there was a span of 13 bases. This chain's CDR3 is CASSSQTVNSGNTIYF. The CDR3 DNA reads as TGCGCCAGCAGCTCGCAGACAGTCAACTCTGGAAACACCATATATTTT.

V is TRBV7-6 and J is TRBJ2-1, with D perhaps TRBD1 or TRBD2 (6 bases each). Germline V lookup: CDR1 SGHVS, CDR2 FNYEAQ. This CDR3 spans 14 amino acids. Trimming shortened V by 1 base and J by 8 bases, and 12 bases separated the two germline ends. The CDR3 reads CASSLVGRTDEQFF. The CDR3 DNA sequence: TGTGCCAGCAGCTTAGTTGGGAGGACAGATGAGCAGTTCTTC.

The rearrangement links TRBV10-3 to TRBJ2-2; D is ambiguous. The length of the CDR3 is 14 residues. Trimming shortened V by 6 bases and J by 1 base, and 9 bases separated the two germline ends. CDR1 is ENHRY and CDR2 is SYGVKD in the germline V gene. The CDR3 sequence is CAISKAMNTGELFF. CDR3 sequence (DNA): TGTGCCATCAGCAAAGCAATGAACACCGGGGAGCTGTTTTTT.

This chain's CDR3 is CASSRGTGSGGNTIYF. For the CDR3, the DNA is TGCGCCAGCAGCCGCGGGACAGGGAGCGGCGGAAACACCATATATTTT. The chain couples TRBV4-1 to TRBJ1-3, with 9 bases fitting TRBD1. The CDR3 is 16 residues long. J lost 4 bases, V lost 4 bases, and 8 bases had no gene match. Germline CDR1 is MGHRA and CDR2 is YSYEKL.

The chain joins TRBV18 to TRBJ1-3; the D gene is possibly TRBD1 (5 bases). The CDR3 extends over 16 amino acids. V lost 0 bases and J 0 bases, leaving 9 bases between the germline ends. CDR1 is KGHSH and CDR2 is LQKENI in the germline V gene. In nucleotides, the CDR3 is TGTGCCAGCTCACCACCGCCTACAGGCTCTGGAAACACCATATATTTT. Amino acids: CASSPPPTGSGNTIYF.

This clone was detected once. This chain joins TRBV30 and TRBJ2-7; 9 bases fit TRBD2. From germline, CDR1 is GTSNPN and CDR2 SVGIG (reference sequence). The CDR3 sequence is 14 residues long. V shed 5 bases, J shed 1 base, and the junction held 6 bases outside the gene matches. The CDR3 sequence is CAWEAGGPSYEQYF. For the CDR3, the DNA is TGTGCCTGGGAGGCGGGAGGGCCATCCTACGAGCAGTACTTC.

The rearrangement uses TRBV19 and TRBJ2-3; D may be TRBD2 (6 bases). Germline V gene data show CDR1 as LNHDA and CDR2 as SQIVND (reference sequence). Trimming removed 9 bases at V and 4 bases at J, with 17 bases between. The CDR3 extends over 14 amino acids. The CDR3: CASSFASVPDTQYF. CDR3 nucleotide sequence: TGTGCCAGCAGCTTTGCTAGCGTGCCAGATACGCAGTATTTT.

The chain employs TRBV5-3 and TRBJ2-7; 8 bases match TRBD1. TRBV5-3 is marked as an open reading frame, function uncertain. This CDR3 is 14 amino acids long. The trim removed 4 bases at V and 5 bases at J, leaving 8 bases unmatched. Here the CDR3 reads CARSNVDRGDEQYF. In DNA, the CDR3 is TGTGCCAGAAGCAACGTTGACAGGGGAGACGAGCAGTACTTC.

The CDR3 region has the DNA TGTGCCAGTGGGGGACTATGGAATGAGCAGTTCTTC. This gives the protein CASGGLWNEQFF. The chain recombines TRBV19 with TRBJ2-1, with 7 bases identical to TRBD2. Per germline, CDR1 LNHDA and CDR2 SQIVND (reference sequence). CDR3 length equals 12 residues. V gave up 8 bases and J gave up 7 bases; unmatched junction bases: 5.

V is TRBV18 and J is TRBJ2-3; 10 bases align to TRBD2. Germline CDR1 is KGHSH and CDR2 is LQKENI. V shed 2 bases and J 0 bases; nucleotides not matched to a gene: 2. The CDR3 spans 16 residues. The CDR3 protein is CASSPMTSGSTDTQYF. In nucleotides, the CDR3 is TGTGCCAGCTCACCAATGACTAGCGGGAGCACAGATACGCAGTATTTT.

Here the CDR3 DNA reads TGTGCCAGTACGGACAGGGGGCGCACAGATACGCAGTATTTT. It specifies CASTDRGRTDTQYF. The chain couples TRBV19 to TRBJ2-3, with TRBD1 identical over 11 bases. V shed 7 bases and J 1 base; nucleotides not matched to a gene: 1. The V gene's germline CDR1 is LNHDA and CDR2 SQIVND (reference sequence). The CDR3 runs 14 residues.

This chain uses TRBV6-6 with TRBJ2-2; D might be TRBD2 (5 bases). The CDR3 spans 16 residues. The germline V and J ends were trimmed by 4 bases and 4 bases, with 16 bases remaining between them. Per germline, CDR1 MNHNY and CDR2 SVGAGI (reference sequence). The chain's CDR3 is CASSLSPQEATGELFF. The CDR3 DNA reads TGTGCCAGCAGTTTATCCCCTCAGGAGGCCACCGGGGAGCTGTTTTTT.

The J gene is TRBJ2-1, the V gene TRBV27, with TRBD2 matching over 10 bases. The CDR3 totals 16 residues. Germline CDR1 is MNHEY and CDR2 is SMNVEV (reference sequence). With V trimmed by 0 bases and J by 4 bases, 3 bases remained unmatched. The CDR3 loop is CASSLSSGGAYNEQFF. The CDR3 nucleotides read TGTGCCAGCAGTTTATCAAGCGGGGGGGCTTACAATGAGCAGTTCTTC.

The chain couples TRBV5-6 to TRBJ2-7, with TRBD1 identical over 7 bases. CDR1 is SGHDT, CDR2 YYEEEE, per germline. V was pared by 3 bases and J by 4 bases, with 13 bases of the junction left unmatched. CDR3 length: 16 residues. The CDR3 sequence: CASSSSMTGRLYEQYF. The CDR3 coding sequence is TGTGCCAGCAGCTCTTCTATGACAGGGAGACTGTACGAGCAGTACTTC.

The chain employs TRBV6-1 and TRBJ2-3; 10 positions match TRBD2. Per the germline V gene, CDR1 is MNHNS and CDR2 is SASEGT. V gave up 6 bases and J gave up 1 base; unmatched junction bases: 1. The CDR3 contains 14 residues. The CDR3 here is CASRGTSGTDTQYF. Here the CDR3 DNA reads TGTGCCAGCAGGGGGACTAGCGGCACAGATACGCAGTATTTT.